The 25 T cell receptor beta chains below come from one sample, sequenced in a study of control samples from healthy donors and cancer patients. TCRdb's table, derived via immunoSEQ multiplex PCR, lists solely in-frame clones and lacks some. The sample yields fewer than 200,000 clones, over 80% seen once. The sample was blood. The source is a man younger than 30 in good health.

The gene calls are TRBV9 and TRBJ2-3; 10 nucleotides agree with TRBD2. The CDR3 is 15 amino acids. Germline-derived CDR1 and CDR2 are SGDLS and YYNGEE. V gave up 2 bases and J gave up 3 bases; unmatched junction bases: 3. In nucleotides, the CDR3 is TGTGCCAGCAGCGTTACAGCGGGGGGGACAGATACGCAGTATTTT. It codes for CASSVTAGGTDTQYF.

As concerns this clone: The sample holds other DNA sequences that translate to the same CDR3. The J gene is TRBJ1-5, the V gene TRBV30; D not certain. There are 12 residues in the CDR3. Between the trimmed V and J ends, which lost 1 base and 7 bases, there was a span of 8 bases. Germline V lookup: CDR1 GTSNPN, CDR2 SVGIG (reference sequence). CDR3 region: CAWSGGGQPQHF. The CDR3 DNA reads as TGTGCCTGGAGTGGGGGTGGCCAGCCCCAGCATTTT.

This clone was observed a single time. The DNA of the CDR3 is TGTGCCACCAGTGACAATAGCGGGGGCGCGATCTACAATGAGCAGTTCTTC. Amino acids: CATSDNSGGAIYNEQFF. This chain links TRBV24-1 with TRBJ2-1; TRBD2 aligns across 9 bases. Germline V gene data show CDR1 as KGHDR and CDR2 as SFDVKD. The CDR3 contains 17 residues. The V and J ends lost 4 bases and 3 bases, in that order; junction bases with no gene match: 9.

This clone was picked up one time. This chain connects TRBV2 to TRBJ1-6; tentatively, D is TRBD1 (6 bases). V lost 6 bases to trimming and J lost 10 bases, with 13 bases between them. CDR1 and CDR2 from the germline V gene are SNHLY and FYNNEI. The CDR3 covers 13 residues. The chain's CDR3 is CASSGQLPSPLHF. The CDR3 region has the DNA TGTGCCAGCAGCGGACAGCTTCCCTCACCCCTCCACTTT.

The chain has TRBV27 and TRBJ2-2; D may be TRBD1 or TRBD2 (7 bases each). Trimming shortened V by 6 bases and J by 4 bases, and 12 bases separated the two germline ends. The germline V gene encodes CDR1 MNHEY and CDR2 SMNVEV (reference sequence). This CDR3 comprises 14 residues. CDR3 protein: CASSRGGSTGELFF. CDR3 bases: TGTGCCAGCAGCAGGGGGGGCAGCACCGGGGAGCTGTTTTTT.

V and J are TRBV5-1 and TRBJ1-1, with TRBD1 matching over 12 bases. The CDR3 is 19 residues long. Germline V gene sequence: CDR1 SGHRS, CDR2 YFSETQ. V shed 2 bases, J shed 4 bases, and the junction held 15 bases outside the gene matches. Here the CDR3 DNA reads TGCGCCAGCAGCTTTTCTTTATCCGGGACAGGGGGCAAGAGCACTGAAGCTTTCTTT. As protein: CASSFSLSGTGGKSTEAFF.

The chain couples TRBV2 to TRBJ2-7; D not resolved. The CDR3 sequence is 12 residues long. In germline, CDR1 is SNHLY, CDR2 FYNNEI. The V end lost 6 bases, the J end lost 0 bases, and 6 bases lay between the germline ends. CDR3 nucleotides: TGTGCCAGCAGCATCTCCTCCTACGAGCAGTACTTC. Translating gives CASSISSYEQYF.

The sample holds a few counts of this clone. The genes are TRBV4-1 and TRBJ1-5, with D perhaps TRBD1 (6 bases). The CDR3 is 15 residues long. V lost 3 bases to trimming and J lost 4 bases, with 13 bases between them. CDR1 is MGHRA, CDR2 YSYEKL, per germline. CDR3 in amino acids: CASSHIGQMNQPQHF. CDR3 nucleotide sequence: TGCGCCAGCAGCCACATCGGACAGATGAATCAGCCCCAGCATTTT.

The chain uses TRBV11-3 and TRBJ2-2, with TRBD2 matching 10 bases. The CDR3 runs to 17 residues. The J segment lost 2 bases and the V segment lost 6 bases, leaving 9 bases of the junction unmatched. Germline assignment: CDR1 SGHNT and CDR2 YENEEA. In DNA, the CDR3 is TGTGCCAGCAGTGGCGAGCGGGGGGGCCCCAACACCGGGGAGCTGTTTTTT. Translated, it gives CASSGERGGPNTGELFF.

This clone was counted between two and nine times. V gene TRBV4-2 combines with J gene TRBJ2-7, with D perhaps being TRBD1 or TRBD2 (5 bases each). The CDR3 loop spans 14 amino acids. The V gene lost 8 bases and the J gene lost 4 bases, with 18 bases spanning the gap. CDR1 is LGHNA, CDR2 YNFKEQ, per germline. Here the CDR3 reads CASARGPTTYEQYF. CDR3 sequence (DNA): TGTGCCAGCGCCCGGGGACCAACGACTTACGAGCAGTACTTC.

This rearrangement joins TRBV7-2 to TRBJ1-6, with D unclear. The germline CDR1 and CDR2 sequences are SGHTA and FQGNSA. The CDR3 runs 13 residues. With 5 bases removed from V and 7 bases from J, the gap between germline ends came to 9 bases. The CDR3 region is CASSPVWNSPLHF. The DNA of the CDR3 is TGTGCCAGCAGCCCGGTCTGGAATTCACCCCTCCACTTT. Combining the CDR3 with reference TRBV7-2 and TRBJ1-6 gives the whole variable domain GAGVSQSPSNKVTEKGKDVELRCDPISGHTALYWYRQSLGQGLEFLIYFQGNSAPDKSGLPSDRFSAERTGGSVSTLTIQRTQQEDSAVYLCASSPVWNSPLHFGNGTRLTVT.

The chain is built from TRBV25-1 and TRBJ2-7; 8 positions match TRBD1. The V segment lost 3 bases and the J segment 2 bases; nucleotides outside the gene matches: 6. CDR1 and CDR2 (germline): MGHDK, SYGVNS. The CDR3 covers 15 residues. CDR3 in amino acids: CASSDGTGSPYEQYF. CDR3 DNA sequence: TGTGCCAGCAGTGACGGGACAGGATCCCCCTACGAGCAGTACTTC.

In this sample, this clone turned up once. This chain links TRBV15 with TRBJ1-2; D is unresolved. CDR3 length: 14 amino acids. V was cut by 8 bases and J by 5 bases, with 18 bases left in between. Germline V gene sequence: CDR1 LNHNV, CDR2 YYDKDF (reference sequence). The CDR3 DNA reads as TGTGCCACCGGACCCGGGTTAGACATTTATGGCTACACCTTC. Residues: CATGPGLDIYGYTF.

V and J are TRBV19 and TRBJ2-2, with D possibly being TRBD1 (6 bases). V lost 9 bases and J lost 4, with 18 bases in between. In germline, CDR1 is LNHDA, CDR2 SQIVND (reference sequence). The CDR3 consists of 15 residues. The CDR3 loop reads CASRRTDSSTGELFF. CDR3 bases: TGTGCCAGCAGACGGACAGATAGCAGCACCGGGGAGCTGTTTTTT.

In DNA, the CDR3 is TGTGCCAGCAGTTTACGGGGTGGATGGAATTCACCCCTCCACTTT. It yields the protein CASSLRGGWNSPLHF. The V call is TRBV27, the J call TRBJ1-6; D not certain. The V end lost 2 bases, the J end lost 7 bases, and 12 bases lay between the germline ends. This CDR3 spans 15 amino acids. Germline-derived CDR1 and CDR2 are MNHEY and SMNVEV (reference sequence).

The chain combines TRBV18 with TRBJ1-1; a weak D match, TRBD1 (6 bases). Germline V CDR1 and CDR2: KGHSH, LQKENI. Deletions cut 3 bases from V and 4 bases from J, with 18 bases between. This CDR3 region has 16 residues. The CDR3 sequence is CASSPLKEGGGTEAFF. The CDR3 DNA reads TGTGCCAGCTCACCTCTGAAGGAGGGGGGAGGCACTGAAGCTTTCTTT.

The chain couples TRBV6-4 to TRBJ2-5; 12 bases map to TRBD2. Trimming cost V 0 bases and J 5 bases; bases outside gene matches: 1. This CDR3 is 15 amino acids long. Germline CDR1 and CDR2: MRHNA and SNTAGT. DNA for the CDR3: TGTGCCAGCAGTGACTCTGGACTAGCGGGGGAGACCCAGTACTTC. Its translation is CASSDSGLAGETQYF.

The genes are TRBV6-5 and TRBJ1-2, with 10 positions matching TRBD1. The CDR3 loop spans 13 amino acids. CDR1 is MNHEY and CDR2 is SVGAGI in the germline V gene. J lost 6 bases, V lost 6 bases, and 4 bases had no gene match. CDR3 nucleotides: TGTGCCAGCAGGAGGACAGGGGGGCATGGCTACACCTTC. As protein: CASRRTGGHGYTF.

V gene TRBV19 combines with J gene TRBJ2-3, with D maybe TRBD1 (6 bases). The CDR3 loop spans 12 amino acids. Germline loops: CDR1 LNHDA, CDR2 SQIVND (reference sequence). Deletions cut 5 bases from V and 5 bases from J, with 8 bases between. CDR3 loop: CASSPRGDTQYF. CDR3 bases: TGTGCCAGTAGTCCCAGGGGAGATACGCAGTATTTT.

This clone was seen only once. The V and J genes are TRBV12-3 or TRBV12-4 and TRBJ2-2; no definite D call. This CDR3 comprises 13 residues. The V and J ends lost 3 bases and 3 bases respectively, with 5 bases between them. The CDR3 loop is CASSFRDTGELFF. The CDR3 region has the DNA TGTGCCAGCAGTTTTAGGGACACCGGGGAGCTGTTTTTT.

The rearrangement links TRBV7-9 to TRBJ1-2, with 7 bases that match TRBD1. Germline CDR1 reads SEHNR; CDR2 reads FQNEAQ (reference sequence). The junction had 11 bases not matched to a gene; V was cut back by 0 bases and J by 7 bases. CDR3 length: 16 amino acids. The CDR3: CASSLAQEGARGGYTF. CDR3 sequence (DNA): TGTGCCAGCAGCTTAGCCCAGGAGGGGGCGCGGGGTGGCTACACCTTC.

This chain's CDR3 is CASSLGQGNSPLHF. The CDR3 nucleotides read TGTGCCAGCTCATTGGGACAGGGGAATTCACCCCTCCACTTT. The chain uses TRBV18 and TRBJ1-6, with 10 bases matching TRBD1. CDR3 length equals 14 residues. Germline V gene sequence: CDR1 KGHSH, CDR2 LQKENI. V lost 5 bases and J lost 7; bases outside the gene matches: 2.

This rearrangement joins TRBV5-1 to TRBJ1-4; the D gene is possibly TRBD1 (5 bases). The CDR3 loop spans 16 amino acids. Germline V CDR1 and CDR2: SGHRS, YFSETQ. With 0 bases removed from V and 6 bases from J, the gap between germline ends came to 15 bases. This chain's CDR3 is CASSLGLTAEYEKLFF. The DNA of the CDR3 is TGCGCCAGCAGCTTGGGCCTGACAGCCGAATATGAAAAACTGTTTTTT. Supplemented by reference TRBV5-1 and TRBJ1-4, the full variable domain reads KAGVTQTPRYLIKTRGQQVTLSCSPISGHRSVSWYQQTPGQGLQFLFEYFSETQRNKGNFPGRFSGRQFSNSRSEMNVSTLELGDSALYLCASSLGLTAEYEKLFFGSGTQLSVL.

CDR3: CASSDKGFTEAFF. CDR3 coding DNA: TGTGCCAGCAGTGACAAAGGATTCACTGAAGCTTTCTTT. The chain employs TRBV6-4 and TRBJ1-1; D gene uncertain. The CDR3 is made up of 13 amino acids. The ends were cut back, 2 bases at V and 4 bases at J, with 8 bases in the middle. Germline loops: CDR1 MRHNA, CDR2 SNTAGT.

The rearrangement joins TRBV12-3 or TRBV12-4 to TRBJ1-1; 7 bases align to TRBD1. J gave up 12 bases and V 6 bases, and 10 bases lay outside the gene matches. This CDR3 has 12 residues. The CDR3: CASSGDREKTFF. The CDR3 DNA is TGTGCCAGCAGCGGAGACAGGGAGAAAACTTTCTTT.